This entry is about one T cell receptor beta chain. TCRdb fed the PCR reads into MiXCR, producing one record per CDR3 protein. The sample includes tens of thousands of distinct CDR3 sequences, roughly 50% of them seen just once. Time point: late sampling 161 to 241 days after vaccination in three convalescent patients. The germline V gene encodes CDR1 MGHDK and CDR2 SYGVNS. This CDR3 has 13 amino acids. V lost 11 bases and J lost 5, with 16 bases in between. This specimen belongs to a study of vaccination and CD4 T cells after COVID-19. The sequence was collected from a human donor who had recovered from COVID-19. Sequences were derived from CD4+ T cells from blood, sampled about 7 months after SARS-CoV-2 vaccination. The chain recombines TRBV25-1 with TRBJ1-5; no firm D call. The DNA for the CDR3 is TGTGCCTCTGGACCTGTGGGTGATCAGCCCCAGCATTTT. Protein product: CASGPVGDQPQHF. Variable domain in full (rest from reference TRBV25-1 and TRBJ1-5): EADIYQTPRYLVIGTGKKITLECSQTMGHDKMYWYQQDPGMELHLIHYSYGVNSTEKGDLSSESTVSRIRTEHFPLTLESARPSHTSQYLCASGPVGDQPQHFGDGTRLSIL.